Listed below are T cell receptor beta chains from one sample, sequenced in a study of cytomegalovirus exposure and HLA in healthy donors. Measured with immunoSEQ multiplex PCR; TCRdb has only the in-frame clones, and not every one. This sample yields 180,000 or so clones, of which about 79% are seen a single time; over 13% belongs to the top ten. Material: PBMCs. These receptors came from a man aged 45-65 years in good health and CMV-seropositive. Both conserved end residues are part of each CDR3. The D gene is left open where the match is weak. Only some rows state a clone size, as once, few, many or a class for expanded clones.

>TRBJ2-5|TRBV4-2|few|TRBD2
CASSPRGGDLEETQYF
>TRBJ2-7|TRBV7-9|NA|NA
CSSSSPGQISYEQYF
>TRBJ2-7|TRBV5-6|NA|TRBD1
CASSLPGTATYEQYF
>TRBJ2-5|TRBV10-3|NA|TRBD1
CAISPGTAQETQYF
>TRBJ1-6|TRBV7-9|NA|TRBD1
CASRTAGQGNSPLHF
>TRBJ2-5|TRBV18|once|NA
CASSPQTGETQYF
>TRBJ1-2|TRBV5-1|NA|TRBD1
CASSQGQGGYGYTF
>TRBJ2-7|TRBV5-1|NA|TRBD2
CASSPPGGVKYEQYF
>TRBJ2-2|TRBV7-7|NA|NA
CASSLQVLAGELFF
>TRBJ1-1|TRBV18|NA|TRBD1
CASSSKQGALDTEAFF
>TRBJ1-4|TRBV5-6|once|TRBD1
CASSHLQGAGEKLFF
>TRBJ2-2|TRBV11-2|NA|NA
CASSPVLDSLNTGELFF
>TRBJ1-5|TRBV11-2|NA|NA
CASSLTGNSNQPQHF
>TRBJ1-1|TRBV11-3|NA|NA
CASSRGTGGNTEAFF
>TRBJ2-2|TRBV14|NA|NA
CASSLRRVTGELFF
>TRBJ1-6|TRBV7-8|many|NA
CASTQAQRSNSPLHF
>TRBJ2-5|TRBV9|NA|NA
CASSAPPWGGIETQYF
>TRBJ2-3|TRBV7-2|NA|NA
CASSSHSAGRGPDTQYF
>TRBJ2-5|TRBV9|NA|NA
CASSVGVRETQYF
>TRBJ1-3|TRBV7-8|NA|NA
CASSYTGNSGNTIYF
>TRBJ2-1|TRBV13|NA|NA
CASSSPGEQGLFF
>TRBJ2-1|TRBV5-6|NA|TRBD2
CASRLSGGDNEQFF
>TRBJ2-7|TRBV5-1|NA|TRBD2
CASSLFGGEAYEQYF
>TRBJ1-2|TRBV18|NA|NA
CASSPPGGYGYTF
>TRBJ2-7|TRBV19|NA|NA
CASGGQRSYEQYF
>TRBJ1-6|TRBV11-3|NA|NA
CASSSAGGSSYNSPLHF
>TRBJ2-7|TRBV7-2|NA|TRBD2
CASSGQSGGRYEQYF
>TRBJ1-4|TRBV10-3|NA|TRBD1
CATGDRGRISTNEKLFF
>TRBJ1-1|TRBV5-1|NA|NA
CASSFDGAEAFF
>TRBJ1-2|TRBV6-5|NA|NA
CASSFRRGLYGYTF
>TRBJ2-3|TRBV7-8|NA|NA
CASSLGTGPQRGTQYF
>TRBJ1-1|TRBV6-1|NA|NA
CAISRRGYTEAFF
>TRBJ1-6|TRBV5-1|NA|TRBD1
CASSLYEQGGSGYHSPLHF
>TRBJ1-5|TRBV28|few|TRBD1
CASSFRDRGNQPQHF
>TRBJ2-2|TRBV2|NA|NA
CASSDGQGDTGELFF
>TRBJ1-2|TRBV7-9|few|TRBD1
CASSYEAGGAYGYTF
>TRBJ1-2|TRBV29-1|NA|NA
CSVDSRVGYTF
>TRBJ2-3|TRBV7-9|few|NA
CASRLSPGQGTDTQYF
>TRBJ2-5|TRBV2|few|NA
CASSYKRRQNKETQYF
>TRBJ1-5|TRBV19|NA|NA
CASSIWWTENQPQHF
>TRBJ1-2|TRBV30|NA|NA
CAWARDSYGYTF
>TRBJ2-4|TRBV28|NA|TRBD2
CASNLGGAGNIQYF
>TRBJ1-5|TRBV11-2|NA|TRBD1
CASSLGTGSQPQHF